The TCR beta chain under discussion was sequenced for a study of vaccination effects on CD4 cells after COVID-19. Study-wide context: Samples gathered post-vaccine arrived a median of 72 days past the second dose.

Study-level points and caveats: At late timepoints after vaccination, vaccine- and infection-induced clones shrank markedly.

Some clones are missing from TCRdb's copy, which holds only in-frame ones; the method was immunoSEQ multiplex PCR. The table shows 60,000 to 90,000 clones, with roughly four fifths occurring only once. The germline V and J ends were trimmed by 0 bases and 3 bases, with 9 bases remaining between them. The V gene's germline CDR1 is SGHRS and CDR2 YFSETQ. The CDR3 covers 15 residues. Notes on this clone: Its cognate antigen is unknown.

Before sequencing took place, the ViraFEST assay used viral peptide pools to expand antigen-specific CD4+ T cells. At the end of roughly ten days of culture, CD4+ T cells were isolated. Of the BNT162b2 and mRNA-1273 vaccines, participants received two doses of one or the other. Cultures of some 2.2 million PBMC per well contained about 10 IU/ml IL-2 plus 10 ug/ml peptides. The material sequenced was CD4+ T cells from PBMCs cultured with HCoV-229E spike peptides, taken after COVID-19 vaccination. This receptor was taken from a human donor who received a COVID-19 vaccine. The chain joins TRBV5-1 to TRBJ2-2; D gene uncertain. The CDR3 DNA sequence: TGCGCCAGCAGCTTGGATGCAGCTGACACCGGGGAGCTGTTTTTT. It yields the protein CASSLDAADTGELFF. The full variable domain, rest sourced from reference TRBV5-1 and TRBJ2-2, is KAGVTQTPRYLIKTRGQQVTLSCSPISGHRSVSWYQQTPGQGLQFLFEYFSETQRNKGNFPGRFSGRQFSNSRSEMNVSTLELGDSALYLCASSLDAADTGELFFGEGSRLTVL.